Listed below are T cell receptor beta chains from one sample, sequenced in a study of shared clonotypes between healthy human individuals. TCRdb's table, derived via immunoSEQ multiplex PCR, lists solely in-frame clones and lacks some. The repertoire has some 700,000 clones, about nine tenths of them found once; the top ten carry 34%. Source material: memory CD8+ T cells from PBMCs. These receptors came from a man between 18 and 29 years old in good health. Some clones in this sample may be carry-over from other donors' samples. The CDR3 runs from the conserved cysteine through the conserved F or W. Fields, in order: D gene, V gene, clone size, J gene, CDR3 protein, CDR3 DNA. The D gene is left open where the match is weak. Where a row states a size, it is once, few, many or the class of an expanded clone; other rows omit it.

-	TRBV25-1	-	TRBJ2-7	CASNPPGLYEQYF	TGTGCCAGCAACCCCCCCGGCCTCTACGAGCAGTACTTC
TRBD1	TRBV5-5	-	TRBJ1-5	CASSRDRGPQHF	TGTGCCAGCAGCCGCGACAGGGGGCCCCAGCATTTT
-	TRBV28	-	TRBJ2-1	CASRGLRRPPNEQFF	TGTGCCAGCAGAGGACTCCGACGCCCTCCCAATGAGCAGTTCTTC
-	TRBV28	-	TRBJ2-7	CASSPRALAKSSYEQYF	TGTGCCAGCAGTCCTAGGGCCCTAGCGAAGAGCTCCTACGAGCAGTACTTC
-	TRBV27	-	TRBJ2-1	CASSFLSGVNEQFF	TGTGCCAGCAGTTTTCTAAGTGGGGTCAATGAGCAGTTCTTC
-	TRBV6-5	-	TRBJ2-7	CASSYSISHNEQYF	TGTGCCAGCAGTTACTCGATCTCCCATAACGAGCAGTACTTC
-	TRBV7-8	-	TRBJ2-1	CASSSRATYNEQFF	TGTGCCAGCAGCTCGCGGGCGACCTACAATGAGCAGTTCTTC
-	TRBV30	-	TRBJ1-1	CARQENTEAFF	TGTGCCCGGCAGGAGAACACTGAAGCTTTCTTT
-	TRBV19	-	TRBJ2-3	CASSQWDPGDTQYF	TGTGCCAGTAGTCAGTGGGATCCAGGGGATACGCAGTATTTT
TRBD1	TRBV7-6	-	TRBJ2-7	CASSLRTGSYEQYF	TGTGCCAGCAGCCTAAGGACAGGCTCCTACGAGCAGTACTTC
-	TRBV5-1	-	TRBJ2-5	CASSSAQAYQETQYF	TGCGCCAGCAGTTCGGCACAGGCGTACCAAGAGACCCAGTACTTC
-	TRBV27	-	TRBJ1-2	CASSHRGANYGYTF	TGTGCCAGCAGTCATAGGGGCGCTAACTATGGCTACACCTTC
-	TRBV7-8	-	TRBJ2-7	CASSSEGLEQYF	TGTGCCAGCAGCTCCGAGGGGCTGGAGCAGTACTTC
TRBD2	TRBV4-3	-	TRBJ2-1	CASSQDEARELPYNEQFF	TGCGCCAGCAGCCAAGATGAAGCGCGGGAGCTCCCCTACAATGAGCAGTTCTTC
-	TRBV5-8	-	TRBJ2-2	CGSIAGFLSGELFF	TGTGGCTCTATAGCCGGGTTTCTGTCCGGGGAGCTGTTTTTT
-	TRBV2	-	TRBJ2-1	CASNGKVANGYNEQFF	TGTGCCAGCAACGGAAAAGTAGCGAACGGATACAATGAGCAGTTCTTC
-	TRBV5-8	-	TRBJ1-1	CASSLRQGRGVAFF	TGTGCCAGCAGCTTGCGGCAGGGGAGAGGAGTAGCTTTCTTT
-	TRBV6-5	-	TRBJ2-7	CACGHVYEQYF	TGTGCCTGCGGACATGTCTACGAGCAGTACTTC
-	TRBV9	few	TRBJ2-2	CASREGYRGTGELFF	TGTGCCAGCAGGGAAGGGTATCGAGGCACCGGGGAGCTGTTTTTT
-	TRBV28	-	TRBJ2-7	CASSLYPRNEQYF	TGTGCCAGCAGTTTATACCCTAGAAACGAGCAGTACTTC
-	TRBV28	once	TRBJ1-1	CASSLLTGTEAFF	TGTGCCAGCAGTTTATTGACGGGCACTGAAGCTTTCTTT
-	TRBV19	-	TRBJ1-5	CASSIDHGPAANQPQHF	TGTGCCAGTAGTATAGATCACGGCCCCGCTGCCAATCAGCCCCAGCATTTT
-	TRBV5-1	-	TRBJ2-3	CASSPAEEDTQYF	TGCGCCAGCAGCCCCGCCGAGGAGGATACGCAGTATTTT
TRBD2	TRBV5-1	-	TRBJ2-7	CASSLYAINAGGLYEQYF	TGCGCCAGCAGCTTGTATGCGATCAACGCGGGAGGACTTTACGAGCAGTACTTC
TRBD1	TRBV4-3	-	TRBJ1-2	CASSQATDRELLYGYTF	TGCGCCAGCAGCCAAGCTACTGACAGGGAGTTGCTCTATGGCTACACCTTC
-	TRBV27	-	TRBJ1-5	CASSVGNQPQHF	TGTGCCAGCAGTGTGGGCAATCAGCCCCAGCATTTT
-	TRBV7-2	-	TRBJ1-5	CASSLLSAFGNQPQHF	TGTGCCAGCAGCTTATTGTCCGCTTTCGGCAATCAGCCCCAGCATTTT
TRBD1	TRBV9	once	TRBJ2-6	CASSTPLRGHSGANVLTF	TGTGCCAGCAGCACCCCCCTAAGGGGGCACTCTGGGGCCAACGTCCTGACTTTC
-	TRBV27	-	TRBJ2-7	CASSLSSGSSYEQYF	TGTGCCAGCAGTTTATCTTCCGGAAGCTCCTACGAGCAGTACTTC
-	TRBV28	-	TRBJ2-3	CASSLRANTDTQYF	TGTGCCAGCAGTTTGCGGGCGAACACAGATACGCAGTATTTT
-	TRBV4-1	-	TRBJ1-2	CASSQGAQSNYGYTF	TGCGCCAGCAGCCAAGGGGCCCAAAGTAACTATGGCTACACCTTC
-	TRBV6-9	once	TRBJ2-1	CASSNKREKQIYNEQFF	TGTGCCAGCAGTAACAAAAGGGAGAAACAGATTTACAATGAGCAGTTCTTC
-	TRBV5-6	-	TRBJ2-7	CASSSGGLRPDF	TGTGCCAGCAGCTCAGGGGGGCTAAGACCTGACTTC
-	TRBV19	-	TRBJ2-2	CASKLGSTGELFF	TGTGCCAGTAAATTGGGGTCAACCGGGGAGCTGTTTTTT
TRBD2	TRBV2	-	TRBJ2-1	CASSEIILTSGSRGGSNEQFF	TGTGCCAGCAGTGAAATTATTCTGACTAGCGGGAGCCGAGGGGGTTCCAATGAGCAGTTCTTC
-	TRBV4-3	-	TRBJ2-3	CASSPRVSDTQYF	TGCGCCAGCAGCCCCCGAGTGTCAGATACGCAGTATTTT
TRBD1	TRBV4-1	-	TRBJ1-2	CASSQAETGWYGYTF	TGCGCCAGCAGCCAGGCGGAGACAGGGTGGTATGGCTACACCTTC
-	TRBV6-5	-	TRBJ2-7	CASSFRQGGYEQYF	TGTGCCAGCAGTTTCCGACAGGGAGGCTACGAGCAGTACTTC
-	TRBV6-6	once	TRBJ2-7	CASASWDTTYEQYF	TGTGCCAGCGCCTCCTGGGACACCACCTACGAGCAGTACTTC
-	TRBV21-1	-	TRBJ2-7	CASSSSPRQTLTYEQYF	TGTGCCAGCAGCAGCTCCCCCCGACAGACGCTGACCTACGAGCAGTACTTC
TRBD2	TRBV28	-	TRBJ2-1	CASSEAGLAGPSPYNEQFF	TGTGCCAGCAGTGAAGCGGGGCTAGCGGGACCATCACCCTACAATGAGCAGTTCTTC
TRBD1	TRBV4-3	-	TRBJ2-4	CASRYNRGENIQYF	TGCGCCAGCCGTTACAACAGGGGCGAAAACATTCAGTACTTC
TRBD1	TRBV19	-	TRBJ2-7	CASSPDRAFGFYEQYF	TGTGCCAGTAGCCCGGACAGGGCCTTTGGCTTCTACGAGCAGTACTTC
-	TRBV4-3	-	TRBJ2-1	CASSPVGDPYPSSYNEQFF	TGCGCCAGCAGCCCCGTGGGCGACCCTTACCCTAGCTCCTACAATGAGCAGTTCTTC
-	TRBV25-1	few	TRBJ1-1	CASSEPPEEAFF	TGTGCCAGCAGTGAACCCCCGGAGGAAGCTTTCTTT
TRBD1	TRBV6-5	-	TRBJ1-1	CASRSQGITEAFF	TGTGCCAGCAGATCACAGGGGATCACTGAAGCTTTCTTT
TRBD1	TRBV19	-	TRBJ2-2	CASTPGWDRASTWNTGELFF	TGTGCCAGTACCCCTGGGTGGGACAGGGCTAGTACTTGGAACACCGGGGAGCTGTTTTTT
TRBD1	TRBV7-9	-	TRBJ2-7	CASSLARVQGLNEQYF	TGTGCCAGCAGCTTAGCGCGGGTACAGGGGTTGAACGAGCAGTACTTC
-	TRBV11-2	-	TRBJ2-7	CASRRLGFDEQYF	TGTGCCAGCCGCCGTCTGGGGTTCGACGAGCAGTACTTC
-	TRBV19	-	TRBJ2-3	CASSTPVGFADTQYF	TGTGCCAGTAGTACCCCCGTGGGTTTCGCAGATACGCAGTATTTT
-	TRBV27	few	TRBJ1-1	CASSLLGVNTEAFF	TGTGCCAGCAGTTTATTGGGGGTGAACACTGAAGCTTTCTTT
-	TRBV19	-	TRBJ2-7	CASSNSWQGPYEQYF	TGTGCCAGTAGTAACTCCTGGCAGGGACCTTACGAGCAGTACTTC
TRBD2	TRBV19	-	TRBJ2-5	CASSNRLAETQYF	TGTGCCAGTAGTAACCGACTAGCCGAGACCCAGTACTTC
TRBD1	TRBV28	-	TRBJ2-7	CASSFGTGVSPHSYEQYF	TGTGCCAGCAGTTTTGGGACAGGGGTTTCCCCACACTCCTACGAGCAGTACTTC
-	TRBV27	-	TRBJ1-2	CASSPTVNYGYTF	TGTGCCAGCAGTCCGACAGTTAACTATGGCTACACCTTC
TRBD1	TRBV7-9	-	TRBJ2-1	CASSGTGTGAAYNEQFF	TGTGCCAGCAGCGGAACCGGGACAGGGGCCGCCTACAATGAGCAGTTCTTC
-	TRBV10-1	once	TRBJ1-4	CASSEPLVIIPRQGRAKANEKLFF	TGCGCCAGCAGTGAGCCCCTCGTTATAATCCCAAGGCAGGGGCGGGCTAAAGCTAATGAAAAACTGTTTTTT
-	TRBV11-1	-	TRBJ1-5	CASSLGGGGQPQHF	TGTGCCAGCAGCTTAGGAGGGGGAGGTCAGCCCCAGCATTTT
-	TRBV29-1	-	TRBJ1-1	CSGAGGDRTEAFF	TGCAGCGGCGCAGGTGGGGATCGGACTGAAGCTTTCTTT
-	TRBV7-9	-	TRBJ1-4	CASSGSRAGFWEKLFF	TGTGCCAGCAGCGGTAGTCGTGCAGGGTTTTGGGAAAAACTGTTTTTT